This T cell receptor (beta chain) was captured in a study of blood T cell repertoires in COVID-19. As for the study in general: Sample material is recorded as cDNA or gDNA derived from T cells, B-cell-depleted T cells, or PBMCs.

The V gene's germline CDR1 is DFQATT and CDR2 SNEGSKA (reference sequence). CDR3 size: 17 residues. Trimming removed 3 bases from V and 1 base from J, with 21 bases in between. Authors' methods: Amplification of reference gene primers provided the estimated nucleated cell counts. Only in-frame clones appear in the TCRdb table, and some are missing; sequencing was by immunoSEQ multiplex PCR. V and J calls and clone size are given by that table; D and trimming were obtained from the DNA. Of approximately 140,000 clones listed, around 83% are singletons. The chain uses TRBV20-1 and TRBJ1-1, with TRBD1 as a possible D gene (5 bases). Specimen: peripheral blood. This clonotype was sampled from a human donor in a cohort sampled during active COVID-19. In DNA, the CDR3 is TGCAGTGCTAGTAGGAGGAACCTGGGACTCCAGAACACTGAAGCTTTCTTT. This encodes CSASRRNLGLQNTEAFF.